Listed below are T cell receptor beta chains from one sample, sequenced in a study of patients and donors after allogeneic stem cell transplantation. Via MiXCR, TCRdb re-called the RT-PCR reads, giving one row per CDR3 protein. The data show tens of thousands of distinct CDR3 sequences, with about 30% seen just once and roughly 70% held by the top ten. The sample was blood, either unsorted or a sorted T cell fraction (not recorded which). The receptors come from a human donor who was either an allogeneic HSCT recipient or a stem cell or donor lymphocyte infusion donor (not recorded which). It is not recorded whose cells these are; they may come from a transplant donor. Each CDR3 is given with its conserved first and last residue. Each record gives: J gene, clone size, V gene, D gene, CDR3 length, CDR3 DNA, CDR3 protein. The D gene is left open where the match is weak. A clone size is listed for some rows: how often the clone was seen (once, few, many), or a class if it is expanded.

TRBJ2-1,.,TRBV12-3/TRBV12-4,TRBD2,15,TGTGCCAGCAGTTTAAGACTAGCGGGCAGCAATGAGCAGTTCTTC,CASSLRLAGSNEQFF
TRBJ2-7,.,TRBV2,.,12,TGTGCCAGCAGTGAGTCAGGGATCGAGCAGTACTTC,CASSESGIEQYF
TRBJ2-3,.,TRBV4-3,TRBD2,18,TGCGCCAGCAGCCGCCCGCCTAGCGGGAGGGCCGGAACAGATACGCAGTATTTT,CASSRPPSGRAGTDTQYF
TRBJ2-7,.,TRBV20-1,TRBD2,14,TGCAGTGCTAGAGACCGGCGGGGGGGTCCTAAGCAGTACTTC,CSARDRRGGPKQYF
TRBJ1-1,few,TRBV20-1,.,15,TGCAGTGCTAGAGAAGCAGTGTCCAAAAGGACTGAAGCTTTCTTT,CSAREAVSKRTEAFF
TRBJ1-2,many,TRBV20-1,.,9,TGCAGTGCTAGGGACCGCTACACCTTC,CSARDRYTF
TRBJ1-6,few,TRBV5-1,TRBD1,17,TGCGCCAGCAGCTTGAAGTGGGACAGGGTGCCCAATTCACCCCTCCACTTT,CASSLKWDRVPNSPLHF
TRBJ1-5,.,TRBV6-6,.,15,TGTGCCAGCAGTTACTCAGTGGATAGCAATCAGCCCCAGCATTTT,CASSYSVDSNQPQHF
TRBJ1-2,few,TRBV15,.,13,TGTGCCACCAGCAGAGGCCGGCACTATGGCTACACCTTC,CATSRGRHYGYTF
TRBJ2-7,many,TRBV6-2/TRBV6-3,TRBD2,15,TGTGCCAGCAGTTGGGGACTAGCGGGAATCTACGAGCAGTACTTC,CASSWGLAGIYEQYF
TRBJ2-7,.,TRBV4-3,TRBD2,16,TGCGCCAGCAGCCAAGATCCGGGACTAGCGGGAGACGAGCAGTACTTC,CASSQDPGLAGDEQYF
TRBJ1-5,.,TRBV20-1,.,14,TGCAGTGCTAGACCTTGGGGTAGCAATCAGCCCCAGCATTTT,CSARPWGSNQPQHF
TRBJ2-7,.,TRBV4-2,.,14,TGTGCCAGCAGCCAGGTCGGGGGAGTCAACGAGCAGTACTTC,CASSQVGGVNEQYF
TRBJ1-5,few,TRBV19,TRBD1,16,TGTGCCAGTAGTCCCCACAGGGGCGTCAGCAATCAGCCCCAGCATTTT,CASSPHRGVSNQPQHF
TRBJ1-5,many,TRBV29-1,.,13,TGCAGCGCCAGAGGGGGTAACGATCAGCCCCAGCATTTT,CSARGGNDQPQHF
TRBJ2-1,.,TRBV12-3/TRBV12-4,TRBD2,13,TGTGCCAGCAGGTTAGCGGGACCCAATGAGCAGTTCTTC,CASRLAGPNEQFF
TRBJ1-3,few,TRBV29-1,.,16,TGCAGCGTTGAAGGCGGCCTATCGGGGGTGCGAAACACCATATATTTT,CSVEGGLSGVRNTIYF
TRBJ2-1,.,TRBV28,TRBD2,16,TGTGCCAGCAGGTCATCCGGGACTAGCGGAAACAATGAGCAGTTCTTC,CASRSSGTSGNNEQFF
TRBJ1-2,few,TRBV4-3,.,14,TGCGCCAGCAGCCAAGATCGTCCCTTCGGGGGCTACACCTTC,CASSQDRPFGGYTF
TRBJ1-3,once,TRBV2,TRBD1,16,TGTGCCAGCAGCCCACAGGGGGTCCTCTCTGGAAACACCATATATTTT,CASSPQGVLSGNTIYF
TRBJ2-5,.,TRBV24-1,.,12,TGTGCCACCAGTGTTGAGGGGGAGACCCAGTACTTC,CATSVEGETQYF
TRBJ2-7,.,TRBV7-6,.,14,TGTGCCAGCAGCTTAGCGAGGGGCTCCTACGAGCAGTACTTC,CASSLARGSYEQYF
TRBJ2-3,.,TRBV13,TRBD2,18,TGTGCCAGCAGCTTAGGTCTAGCGGGAGCCCTTAGCACAGATACGCAGTATTTT,CASSLGLAGALSTDTQYF
TRBJ2-1,.,TRBV6-5,TRBD2,16,TGTGCCAGCGCCGATAGCGGGAGAGGATCCTACAATGAGCAGTTCTTC,CASADSGRGSYNEQFF
TRBJ2-7,.,TRBV29-1,.,11,TGCAGCGTTGGGGCAGGGGCCCAGCAGTACTTC,CSVGAGAQQYF
TRBJ1-2,.,TRBV14,.,15,TGTGCCAGCAGCCCTGGACCACGGACCCCCATGAGCTACACCTTC,CASSPGPRTPMSYTF
TRBJ1-2,few,TRBV12-3/TRBV12-4,TRBD1,16,TGTGCCAGCAGTCCCCGGACAGGGATCGCGTACTATGGCTACACCTTC,CASSPRTGIAYYGYTF
TRBJ1-1,many,TRBV14,.,12,TGTGCCAGCAGCCAAGTGAGGGGGGCGGCTTTCTTT,CASSQVRGAAFF
TRBJ2-1,.,TRBV7-2,.,15,TGTGCCAGCAGCTTCGGGACCGTCTCCTACAATGAGCAGTTCTTC,CASSFGTVSYNEQFF
TRBJ1-2,.,TRBV20-1,.,9,TGCAGTGCTAGCAGGGGCTACACCTTC,CSASRGYTF
TRBJ2-3,many,TRBV11-2,.,16,TGTGCCAGCAGCGGACGACGACAGGCGATCACAGATACGCAGTATTTT,CASSGRRQAITDTQYF
TRBJ2-7,once,TRBV5-1,.,11,TGCGCCAGCAAGGGAGCTGACGAGCAGTACTTC,CASKGADEQYF
TRBJ2-3,.,TRBV7-8,.,16,TGTGCCAGCAGCTTATTCTCTGGGCCTAGCACAGATACGCAGTATTTT,CASSLFSGPSTDTQYF
TRBJ2-4,few,TRBV12-3/TRBV12-4,TRBD1,15,TGTGCCAGCAGTTCCCAACAGGGGGTAACAAACATTCAGTACTTC,CASSSQQGVTNIQYF
TRBJ1-5,.,TRBV6-2/TRBV6-3,.,15,TGTGCCAGCAGTTATCGGGGTAGGAGCAATCAGCCCCAGCATTTT,CASSYRGRSNQPQHF
TRBJ1-2,.,TRBV28,.,15,TGTGCCAGCAGTTTAGCGGGGGCGACTGTCTATGGCTACACCTTC,CASSLAGATVYGYTF
TRBJ2-3,few,TRBV4-3,.,13,TGCGCCAGCAGCCTCTCGACCCAAGATACGCAGTATTTT,CASSLSTQDTQYF
TRBJ1-1,many,TRBV20-1,TRBD1,14,TGCAGTGCTTCCAGGGACAGGCGGAAAACTGAAGCTTTCTTT,CSASRDRRKTEAFF
TRBJ2-1,.,TRBV29-1,.,11,TGCAGTCCCGTAACCTACAATGAGCAGTTCTTC,CSPVTYNEQFF
TRBJ1-2,.,TRBV7-2,TRBD1,16,TGTGCCAGCAGCTTAGGGGGGACAGGGGCCCGCTATGGCTACACCTTC,CASSLGGTGARYGYTF
TRBJ2-6,few,TRBV4-3,.,17,TGCGCCAGCAGCCAAGGGCCCACAGGGCTAGGGGCCAACGTCCTGACTTTC,CASSQGPTGLGANVLTF
TRBJ1-3,many,TRBV7-2,.,17,TGTGCCAGCAGCTCCAACTGGAACGCGTTCTCTGGAAACACCATATATTTT,CASSSNWNAFSGNTIYF
TRBJ1-6,.,TRBV6-5,TRBD1,17,TGTGCCAGCAGTCGTCAGGGGGGTGAATCCTATAATTCACCCCTCCACTTT,CASSRQGGESYNSPLHF
TRBJ2-1,.,TRBV28,.,17,TGTGCCAGCAGCAATATAAATCCGGGACGAAGGAACAATGAGCAGTTCTTC,CASSNINPGRRNNEQFF
TRBJ2-1,.,TRBV6-6,.,13,TGTGCCAGCAGTTACTCGAGGTTAAATGAGCAGTTCTTC,CASSYSRLNEQFF
TRBJ1-6,.,TRBV5-1,.,17,TGCGCCAGCAGCTTGGAAAGCCCCAGCTCCTATAATTCACCCCTCCACTTT,CASSLESPSSYNSPLHF
TRBJ1-3,medium-sized,TRBV6-1,.,16,TGTGCCAGCAGTAGCCAGGCGTTCCGCTCTGGAAACACCATATATTTT,CASSSQAFRSGNTIYF
TRBJ2-3,.,TRBV7-2,.,14,TGTGCCAGCAGCTTAGGGCGAGGCACAGATACGCAGTATTTT,CASSLGRGTDTQYF
TRBJ1-2,few,TRBV14,.,17,TGTGCCAGCAGCCCTATAAAACGCCCCGGCAGGGGATATGGCTACACCTTC,CASSPIKRPGRGYGYTF
TRBJ1-3,.,TRBV29-1,TRBD1,14,TGCAGCGTGGATAAACAGGGGGGAGGAAACACCTTATATTTT,CSVDKQGGGNTLYF
TRBJ2-6,.,TRBV9,.,14,TGTGCCAGCAGCCCTAGCTCTGGGGCCAACGTCCTGACTTTC,CASSPSSGANVLTF